This TCR beta chain came from a study of vaccination effects on CD4 cells after COVID-19. Note on this clone: What it binds is unknown.

Expansion of antigen-specific CD4+ T cells with viral peptide pools was carried out by the ViraFEST assay before sequencing. Cells that had been cultured for roughly eleven days were the source of isolated CD4+ T cells. From March to December 2020, the person had a SARS-CoV-2 infection that was confirmed by PCR. PBMC cultures contained 2 million or so cells per well, approximately 10 IU/ml IL-2 and 10 ug/ml peptides. Half-medium changes using IL-2 medium occurred on days 3 and 7. Study-wide results and caveats: Vaccine- and infection-induced clones showed marked clonal contraction late following vaccination. New vaccine-induced clones dominated post-vaccine spike-reactive clones in convalescents.

Clones were sequenced by immunoSEQ multiplex PCR, and TCRdb holds only the in-frame ones, with some missing. Here the sample spans roughly 27,000 clones, under 75% being singletons. The sequencing here drew on CD4+ T cells from PBMCs cultured with SARS-CoV-2 spike peptides, taken before COVID-19 vaccination. The clonotype originates from a human donor who had a prior SARS-CoV-2 infection.

CDR3 sequence: CASSLDPFWGGRFNEQFF. DNA of the CDR3: TGTGCCAGCAGCTTAGATCCATTTTGGGGGGGCAGGTTTAATGAGCAGTTCTTC. The V and J genes are TRBV11-2 and TRBJ2-1, with D possibly TRBD2 on 7 matching bases. V lost 0 bases and J lost 7, with 22 bases in between. Germline lookup yields CDR1 SGHAT and CDR2 FQNNGV. The CDR3 length is 18 residues.